This TCR beta chain was sequenced in a study of T-cell memory formation after mild COVID-19. Findings and caveats of the study: CD4+ clones that contracted lay mainly in CM and EM; CD8+ ones lay in EMRA.

There are 15 residues in the CDR3. Germline values: CDR1 ENHRY, CDR2 SYGVKD. With V trimmed by 10 bases and J by 5 bases, 16 bases remained unmatched. One entry per CDR3 protein results from TCRdb running MiXCR on the 5' RACE reads. The sample gives around 320,000 distinct CDR3 sequences, roughly an eighth of which show up once; 20% to 25% is in the top ten. This clonotype showed up many times. Its antigen is unidentified. The receptor comes from a man between 18 and 29 years old who had mild COVID-19 (a few samples of this study predate the infection). Cell type and time point are not known. The V gene is TRBV10-3, the J gene TRBJ2-5; 7 bases agree with TRBD1. The sequencing input was PBMCs or a T cell subset sorted from them (not recorded which). This CDR3 reads CATRRKGAQEETQYF. The CDR3 nucleotides are TGTGCCACCCGGCGAAAGGGGGCTCAGGAGGAGACCCAGTACTTC.